These 4 T cell receptor beta chains were sequenced from one sample in a study of T cells in localized non-small cell lung cancer. Libraries were prepared by immunoSEQ multiplex PCR; TCRdb keeps only in-frame clonotypes and omits some of them. Counted here are approximately 22,000 clones, over 85% occurring once; the ten biggest clones make up over 6.5%. Material: peripheral blood, obtained before any cancer treatment. The receptors were gathered from a male donor aged 60 or older with stage I squamous cell lung carcinoma.

The chain employs TRBV7-2 and TRBJ1-2; a possible D gene is TRBD1 (5 bases). This CDR3 region has 17 residues. Germline assignment: CDR1 SGHTA and CDR2 FQGNSA. V lost 5 bases and J lost 4, with 23 bases in between. CDR3 protein: CASSPYLQATPAYGYTF. CDR3 nucleotide sequence: TGTGCCAGCAGCCCGTACCTACAGGCTACTCCGGCCTATGGCTACACCTTC. The entire variable domain, with the rest obtained from reference TRBV7-2 and TRBJ1-2, is as follows: GAGVSQSPSNKVTEKGKDVELRCDPISGHTALYWYRQSLGQGLEFLIYFQGNSAPDKSGLPSDRFSAERTGGSVSTLTIQRTQQEDSAVYLCASSPYLQATPAYGYTFGSGTRLTVV.

This chain uses TRBV19 with TRBJ2-1, with TRBD1 matching 7 bases. Germline CDR1 and CDR2: LNHDA and SQIVND (reference sequence). After removal of 3 bases from V and 1 base from J, the junction contained 6 bases not matched to a gene. The CDR3 contains 16 residues. CDR3 in DNA: TGTGCCAGTAGTATTGGGGGACAGTTTTCCTACAATGAGCAGTTCTTC. It codes for CASSIGGQFSYNEQFF.

The rearrangement links TRBV19 to TRBJ1-5, with D hard to call. Germline V CDR1 and CDR2: LNHDA, SQIVND (reference sequence). This CDR3 is built from 17 residues. V was cut by 0 bases and J by 5 bases, with 17 bases left in between. The CDR3 sequence: CASSIDQRVRLDQPQHF. DNA of the CDR3: TGTGCCAGTAGTATAGATCAGAGGGTCCGGCTTGATCAGCCCCAGCATTTT.

V and J are TRBV7-9 and TRBJ1-1; tentative D call: TRBD1 (5 bases). Germline CDR1 reads SEHNR; CDR2 reads FQNEAQ (reference sequence). This CDR3 is 15 amino acids long. With 1 base removed from V and 1 base from J, the gap between germline ends came to 10 bases. The CDR3 DNA reads TGTGCCAGCAGCTTAGTGTCTGGGGCGAACACTGAAGCTTTCTTT. It specifies CASSLVSGANTEAFF.